The present TCR beta chain was sequenced within a study of shared clonotypes between healthy human individuals. The protocol was immunoSEQ multiplex PCR, while the TCRdb copy is restricted to in-frame clones and leaves out a portion. This sample has some 2.4 million clones, with 93% found just once. Donors were healthy HIV-negative adults without recent acute infections or vaccinations. All the donors were Caucasian adults who lived in Nashville, Tennessee. From germline, CDR1 is SGHTA and CDR2 FQGNSA. The CDR3 has 15 amino acids. The V end lost 5 bases, the J end lost 3 bases, and 13 bases lay between the germline ends.

The V gene is TRBV7-2, the J gene TRBJ2-2; the D is unclear. This sequence originates from a man between 18 and 29 years old in good health. Some clones in this sample may be carry-over from other donors' samples. Sample: naive CD4+ T cells from PBMCs. The subset is: CD45RA+ positively selected. The CDR3 coding sequence is TGTGCCAGCAGCCCGTATAGCTTGGACACCGGGGAGCTGTTTTTT. It is translated as CASSPYSLDTGELFF.